This T cell receptor beta chain derives from a study of metastatic and nonmetastatic thyroid tumors. Background on the study: Blood and tumor or nodule tissue repertoires from malignant and benign thyroid patients were compared.

In this sample, this clone turned up many times. Its target is not known. Methods used by the authors: Built for papillary thyroid cancer, a distant-metastasis classifier drew on CDR3 differences across clinicopathological groups. TCRdb reanalyzed the PCR reads via MiXCR. The V and J calls shown here were made by TCRdb, not taken from the authors' results. The sample records 20,000 to 25,000 clones, around 14% being singletons. Overall study results and limits: According to reports, the diversity of TCR beta was significantly higher in malignant thyroid tumors than in benign nodules, and this held in both blood and tumor samples.

Thyroid surgery was performed in patients who had received no treatment beforehand. Input material: blood. The sequence came from a female donor with papillary thyroid cancer or a benign thyroid nodule (not recorded which). Some clones in this sample may be carry-over from other donors' samples.

The CDR3 nucleotides are TGTGCCTGGAGGACGGGACTAGGCGGAGATACGCAGTATTTT. Amino acid sequence: CAWRTGLGGDTQYF. This sequence joins TRBV30 and TRBJ2-3; 8 bases line up with TRBD2. The CDR3 loop spans 14 amino acids. V lost 3 bases to trimming and J lost 5 bases; unmatched junction nucleotides: 7. Germline CDR1 reads GTSNPN; CDR2 reads SVGIG (reference sequence).